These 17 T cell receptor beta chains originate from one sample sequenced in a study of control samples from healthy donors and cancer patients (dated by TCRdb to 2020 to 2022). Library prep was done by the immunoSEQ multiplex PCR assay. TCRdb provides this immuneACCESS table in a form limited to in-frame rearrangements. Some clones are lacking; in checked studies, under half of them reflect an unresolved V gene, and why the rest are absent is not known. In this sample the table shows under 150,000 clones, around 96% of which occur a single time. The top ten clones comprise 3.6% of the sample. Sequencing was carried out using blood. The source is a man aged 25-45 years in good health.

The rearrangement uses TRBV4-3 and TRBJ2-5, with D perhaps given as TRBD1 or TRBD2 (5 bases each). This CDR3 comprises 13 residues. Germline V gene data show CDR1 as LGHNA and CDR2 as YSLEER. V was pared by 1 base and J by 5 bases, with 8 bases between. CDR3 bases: TGCGCCAGCAGCCAAGGGGGCGGGGAGACCCAGTACTTC. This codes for CASSQGGGETQYF.

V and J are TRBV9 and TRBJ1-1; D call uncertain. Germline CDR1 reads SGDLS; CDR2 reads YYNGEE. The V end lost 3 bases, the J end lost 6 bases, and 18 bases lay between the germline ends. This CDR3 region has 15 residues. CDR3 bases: TGTGCCAGCAGCGCCTCCCTCCCCGGTTACTCTGAAGCTTTCTTT. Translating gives CASSASLPGYSEAFF.

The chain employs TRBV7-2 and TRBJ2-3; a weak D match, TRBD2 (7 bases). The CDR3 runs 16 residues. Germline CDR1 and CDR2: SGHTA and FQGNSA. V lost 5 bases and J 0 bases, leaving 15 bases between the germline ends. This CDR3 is CASSPWAGASTDTQYF. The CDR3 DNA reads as TGTGCCAGCAGCCCGTGGGCGGGGGCTAGCACAGATACGCAGTATTTT.

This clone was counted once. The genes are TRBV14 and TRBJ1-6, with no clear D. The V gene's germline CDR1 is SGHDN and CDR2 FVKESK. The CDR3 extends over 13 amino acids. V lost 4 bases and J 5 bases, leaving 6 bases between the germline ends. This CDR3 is CASSRQHNSPLHF. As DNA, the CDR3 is TGTGCCAGCAGCCGGCAGCATAATTCACCCCTCCACTTT.

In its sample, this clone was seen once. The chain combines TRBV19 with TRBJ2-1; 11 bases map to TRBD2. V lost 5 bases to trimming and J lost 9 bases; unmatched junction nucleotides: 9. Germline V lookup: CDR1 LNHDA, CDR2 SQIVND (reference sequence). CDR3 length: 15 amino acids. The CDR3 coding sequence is TGTGCCAGTAGTGCCTTACTAGCGGGGGTTGGTGAGCAGTTCTTC. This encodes CASSALLAGVGEQFF.

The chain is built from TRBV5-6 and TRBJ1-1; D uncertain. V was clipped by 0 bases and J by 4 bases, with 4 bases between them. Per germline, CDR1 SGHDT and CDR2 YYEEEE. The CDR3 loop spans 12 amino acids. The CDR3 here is CASSLVATEAFF. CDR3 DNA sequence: TGTGCCAGCAGCTTGGTGGCCACTGAAGCTTTCTTT.

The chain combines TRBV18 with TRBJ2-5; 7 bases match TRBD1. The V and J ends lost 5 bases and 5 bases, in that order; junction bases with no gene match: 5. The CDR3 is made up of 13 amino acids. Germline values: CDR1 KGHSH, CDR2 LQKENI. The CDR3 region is CASSSTGPETQYF. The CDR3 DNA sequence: TGTGCCAGCTCATCGACAGGGCCCGAGACCCAGTACTTC.

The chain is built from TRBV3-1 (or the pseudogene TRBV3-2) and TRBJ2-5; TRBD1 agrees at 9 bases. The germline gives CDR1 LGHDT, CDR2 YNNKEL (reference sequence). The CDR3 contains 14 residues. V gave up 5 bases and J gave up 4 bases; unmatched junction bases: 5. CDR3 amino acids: CASSTRDRVETQYF. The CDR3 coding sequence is TGTGCCAGCAGCACCCGGGACAGGGTAGAGACCCAGTACTTC.

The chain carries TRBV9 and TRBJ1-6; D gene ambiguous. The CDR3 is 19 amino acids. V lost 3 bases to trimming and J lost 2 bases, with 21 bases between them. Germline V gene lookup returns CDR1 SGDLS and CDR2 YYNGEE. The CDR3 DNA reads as TGTGCCAGCAGCGCCAGTAGTCAGGACGGGAGCGCCTATAATTCACCCCTCCACTTT. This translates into CASSASSQDGSAYNSPLHF. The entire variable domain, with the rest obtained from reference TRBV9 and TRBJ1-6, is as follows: DSGVTQTPKHLITATGQRVTLRCSPRSGDLSVYWYQQSLDQGLQFLIQYYNGEERAKGNILERFSAQQFPDLHSELNLSSLELGDSALYFCASSASSQDGSAYNSPLHFGNGTRLTVT.

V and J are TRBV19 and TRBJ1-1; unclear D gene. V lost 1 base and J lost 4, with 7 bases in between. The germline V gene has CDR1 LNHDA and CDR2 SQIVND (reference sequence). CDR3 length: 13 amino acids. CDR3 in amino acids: CASSIGYGTEAFF. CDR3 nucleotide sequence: TGTGCCAGTAGTATAGGGTACGGCACTGAAGCTTTCTTT.

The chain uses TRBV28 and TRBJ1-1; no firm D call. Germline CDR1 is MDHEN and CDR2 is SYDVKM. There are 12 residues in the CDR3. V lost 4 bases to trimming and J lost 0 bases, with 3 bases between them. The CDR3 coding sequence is TGTGCCAGCAGTTCCATGAACACTGAAGCTTTCTTT. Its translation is CASSSMNTEAFF.

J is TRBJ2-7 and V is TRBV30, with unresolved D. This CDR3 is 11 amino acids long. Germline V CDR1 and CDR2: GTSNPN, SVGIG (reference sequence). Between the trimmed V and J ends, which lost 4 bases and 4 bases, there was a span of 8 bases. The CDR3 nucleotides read TGTGCCTGGAAAGAAGTATACGAGCAGTACTTC. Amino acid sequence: CAWKEVYEQYF.

The CDR3 spells CASTRGPSVQETQYF. CDR3 nucleotide sequence: TGTGCCAGCACCCGGGGACCTTCGGTTCAAGAGACCCAGTACTTC. J is TRBJ2-5 and V is TRBV2; the D call may be TRBD1 or TRBD2 (5 bases each). This CDR3 has 15 amino acids. Trimming removed 7 bases at V and 2 bases at J, with 17 bases between. Germline V lookup: CDR1 SNHLY, CDR2 FYNNEI.

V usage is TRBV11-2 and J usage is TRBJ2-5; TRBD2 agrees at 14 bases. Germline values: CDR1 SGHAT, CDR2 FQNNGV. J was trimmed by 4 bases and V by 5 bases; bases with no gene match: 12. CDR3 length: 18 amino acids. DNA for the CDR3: TGTGCCAGCAGCCTCAGGACTAGCGGGGGGCCGAGAGGAGAGACCCAGTACTTC. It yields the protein CASSLRTSGGPRGETQYF.

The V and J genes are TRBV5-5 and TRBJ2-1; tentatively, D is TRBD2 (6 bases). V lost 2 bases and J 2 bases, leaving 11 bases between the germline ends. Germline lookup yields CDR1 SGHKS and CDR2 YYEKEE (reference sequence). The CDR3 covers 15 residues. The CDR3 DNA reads TGTGCCAGCAGCTTCTCGGGGGTGACCTACAATGAGCAGTTCTTC. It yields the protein CASSFSGVTYNEQFF. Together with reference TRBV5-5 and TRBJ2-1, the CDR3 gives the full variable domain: DAGVTQSPTHLIKTRGQQVTLRCSPISGHKSVSWYQQVLGQGPQFIFQYYEKEERGRGNFPDRFSARQFPNYSSELNVNALLLGDSALYLCASSFSGVTYNEQFFGPGTRLTVL.

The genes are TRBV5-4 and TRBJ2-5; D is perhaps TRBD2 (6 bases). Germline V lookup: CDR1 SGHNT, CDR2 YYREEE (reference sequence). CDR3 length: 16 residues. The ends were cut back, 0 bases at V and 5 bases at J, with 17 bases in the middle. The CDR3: CASSLVPLLASETQYF. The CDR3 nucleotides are TGTGCCAGCAGCTTGGTCCCGCTACTAGCTAGTGAGACCCAGTACTTC.

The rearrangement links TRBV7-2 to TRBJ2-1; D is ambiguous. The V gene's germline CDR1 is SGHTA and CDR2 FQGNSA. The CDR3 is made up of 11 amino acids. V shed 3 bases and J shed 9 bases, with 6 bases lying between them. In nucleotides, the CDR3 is TGTGCCAGCAGCTTTCCGGGTGAGCAGTTCTTC. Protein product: CASSFPGEQFF.